This entry is about one T cell receptor beta chain. Method: immunoSEQ multiplex PCR; TCRdb's copy keeps in-frame clones and lacks some. Among over 200,000 clones listed, 65% to 90% were seen once. This entry belongs to a study of blood T cell repertoires in COVID-19. Participants had their cohort set by participant-reported clinical history. Cohort 3 recovery required two negative PCRs, clearance, or symptom resolution. This CDR3 comprises 15 residues. V was trimmed by 1 base and J by 10 bases, leaving 16 bases between them. Germline V CDR1 and CDR2: MNHNS, SASEGT. The sequence was collected from a young man who had recovered from COVID-19. The J gene is TRBJ1-4, the V gene TRBV6-1, with D perhaps TRBD1 (6 bases). Sequencing was carried out using PBMCs or T cells enriched from blood (not recorded which). The CDR3 nucleotides are TGTGCCAGCAGTGAAGGGGGTGCAGGGGCAGGAAAACTGTTTTTT. Translated, it gives CASSEGGAGAGKLFF.